Below are 15 T cell receptor beta chains sequenced from a single sample in a study of control samples from healthy donors and cancer patients. Measured with immunoSEQ multiplex PCR; TCRdb has only the in-frame clones, and not every one. The sample consists of about 150,000 clones, approximately 94% of them appearing once. The sample consisted of blood. These receptors originate from a man aged 35-49 years in good health.

The rearrangement joins TRBV10-3 to TRBJ2-7; 7 nucleotides line up with TRBD2. Germline assignment: CDR1 ENHRY and CDR2 SYGVKD. The ends lost 6 bases at V and 2 bases at J; junction bases unmatched: 10. The CDR3 has 15 amino acids. The CDR3 nucleotides read TGTGCCATCAGCCCGGGGAGGGAGACTCCCTACGAGCAGTACTTC. It encodes CAISPGRETPYEQYF.

To note about this clone: Other DNA sequences in this specimen translate into the identical CDR3. V gene TRBV5-5 combines with J gene TRBJ2-3; 9 nucleotides match TRBD2. The CDR3 is 15 residues long. Germline lookup yields CDR1 SGHKS and CDR2 YYEKEE (reference sequence). V lost 2 bases and J lost 11; bases outside the gene matches: 12. The CDR3 DNA follows: TGTGCCAGCAGCTTAACTAGCGGGTCCCAGGGTCAGCAGTATTTT. This translates into CASSLTSGSQGQQYF.

The DNA of the CDR3 is TGTGCCAGCAGCTTAGGGGGTAGGGCAAAGAGAGAGGAGCAGTACTTC. Encoded protein: CASSLGGRAKREEQYF. The chain uses TRBV11-2 and TRBJ2-7, with no clear D. Per germline, CDR1 SGHAT and CDR2 FQNNGV. V shed 1 base and J shed 7 bases, with 20 bases lying between them. This CDR3 comprises 16 residues.

The chain recombines TRBV19 with TRBJ1-6; TRBD1 is a possible D gene (5 bases). This CDR3 comprises 14 residues. Between the trimmed V and J ends, which lost 4 bases and 7 bases, there was a span of 11 bases. Per germline, CDR1 LNHDA and CDR2 SQIVND (reference sequence). This CDR3 reads CASSKQARNSPLHF. CDR3 sequence (DNA): TGTGCCAGTAGTAAACAGGCCCGGAATTCACCCCTCCACTTT.

This chain links TRBV5-4 with TRBJ2-7; D possibly corresponds to TRBD1 (7 bases). Trimming cost V 9 bases and J 5 bases, with 21 bases left between them. The CDR3 extends over 14 amino acids. Germline CDR1 reads SGHNT; CDR2 reads YYREEE (reference sequence). This chain's CDR3 is CATRQGGIQNEQYF. CDR3 DNA sequence: TGTGCCACCCGACAGGGAGGTATTCAGAACGAGCAGTACTTC.

The chain carries TRBV10-3 and TRBJ2-7; the D gene is possibly TRBD1 (5 bases). The CDR3 is 14 residues long. Trimming took 3 bases from V and 5 from J, leaving 14 bases between them. In germline, CDR1 is ENHRY, CDR2 SYGVKD. CDR3 in DNA: TGTGCCATCAGTGATGGGGCAGGGAACGACGAGCAGTACTTC. Its translation is CAISDGAGNDEQYF.

The genes are TRBV2 and TRBJ1-6; 8 bases are a match to TRBD1. The CDR3 has 14 amino acids. Germline V gene lookup returns CDR1 SNHLY and CDR2 FYNNEI. Losses at the gene ends were 5 bases for V and 9 bases for J; bases not matched to a gene: 6. DNA for the CDR3: TGTGCCAGCAGTTTGGACAGGGTTGGTTCACCCCTCCACTTT. This sequence encodes CASSLDRVGSPLHF.

The chain carries TRBV28 and TRBJ1-1; D uncertain. The CDR3 contains 13 residues. Germline-derived CDR1 and CDR2 are MDHEN and SYDVKM. Trimming took 8 bases from V and 5 from J, leaving 15 bases between them. CDR3 nucleotides: TGTGCCAGCTATGGCGGGGTTAAGACTGAAGCTTTCTTT. It codes for CASYGGVKTEAFF.

The chain is built from TRBV5-4 and TRBJ2-7; possibly TRBD2 for D (6 bases). V was trimmed by 4 bases and J by 6 bases, leaving 17 bases between them. CDR3 length: 14 residues. Germline-derived CDR1 and CDR2 are SGHNT and YYREEE (reference sequence). CDR3 sequence reads: CASSPGPRGIEQYF. CDR3 sequence (DNA): TGTGCCAGCAGCCCGGGACCGCGGGGCATCGAGCAGTACTTC.

A word on this clone: Compared with germline, one end of the junction differs, possibly owing to a read error. At the DNA level, this CDR3 is encoded by other sequences in the same sample as well. This sequence joins TRBV28 and TRBJ2-6; weak D call: TRBD1 (5 bases). CDR1 and CDR2 (germline): MDHEN, SYDVKM. This CDR3 comprises 16 residues. For the CDR3, the DNA is TGTGCCAGCAGTTCACCTCTGACTGGTGGGGCCAATGTCCTGACTTTC. Its translation: CASSSPLTGGANVLTF.

The chain links TRBV6-1 to TRBJ1-2; the D is unclear. Germline lookup yields CDR1 MNHNS and CDR2 SASEGT. V dropped 2 bases and J dropped 4 bases, with 14 bases sitting between them. The CDR3 consists of 15 residues. CDR3: CASSERPPGGYGYTF. As DNA, the CDR3 is TGTGCCAGCAGTGAACGCCCACCAGGTGGCTATGGCTACACCTTC.

Regarding this clone: Germline is not matched at one junction end, which may reflect a read error. The chain is built from TRBV19 and TRBJ2-1; D tentatively reads TRBD1 or TRBD2 (5 bases each). Germline loops: CDR1 LNHDA, CDR2 SQIVND (reference sequence). This CDR3 is built from 13 residues. CDR3 DNA sequence: TGTGCCAGTGGGGGAGCATCCTTCAATGAGCAGTTCTTC. Protein sequence: CASGGASFNEQFF.

J is TRBJ1-3 and V is TRBV28, with D unresolved. Germline CDR1 and CDR2: MDHEN and SYDVKM. This CDR3 is built from 14 residues. V was shortened by 5 bases and J by 3 bases, with 11 bases between the two germline ends. DNA of the CDR3: TGTGCCAGCAGTCCCGCCACGGGTGGAAACACCATATATTTT. Protein sequence: CASSPATGGNTIYF.

This sequence joins TRBV4-1 and TRBJ1-6; tentative D call: TRBD1 (5 bases). This CDR3 has 15 residues. CDR1 and CDR2 from the germline V gene are MGHRA and YSYEKL. V lost 0 bases and J lost 9, with 12 bases in between. CDR3 residues: CASSQDPRERSPLHF. The CDR3 DNA is TGCGCCAGCAGCCAAGATCCCAGGGAACGTTCACCCCTCCACTTT.

This clone was detected once. The V call is TRBV3-1 (or the pseudogene TRBV3-2), the J call TRBJ2-6; 7 bases align to TRBD1. Trimming removed 4 bases from V and 5 bases from J; junction bases left unmatched: 5. Germline CDR1 is LGHDT and CDR2 is YNNKEL (reference sequence). CDR3 length: 15 amino acids. Here the CDR3 reads CASSRTGFWANVLTF. The CDR3 bases are TGTGCCAGCAGCCGGACAGGCTTCTGGGCCAACGTCCTGACTTTC.